The 7 T cell receptor beta chains below were found in one sample sequenced in a study of cytomegalovirus exposure and HLA in healthy donors. The PCR was carried out with 60 Vbeta primers and 13 Jbeta primers. Sequenced by immunoSEQ multiplex PCR; TCRdb stores in-frame clones only, minus some. The sample yields some 130,000 clones, around nine tenths seen once. The sequenced material came from PBMCs. Receptor source: a woman in her 30s in good health and CMV-seronegative.

The V and J genes are TRBV14 and TRBJ2-5, with 10 bases lining up with TRBD1. The DNA matches TRBJ2-7 better at its end, which makes the J call doubtful. The CDR3 is made up of 13 amino acids. Germline V gene data show CDR1 as SGHDN and CDR2 as FVKESK. CDR3 loop: CASSRTGGYEQYF. The CDR3, as DNA: TGTGCCAGCAGCAGGACAGGGGGATACGAGCAGTACTTC.

The chain has TRBV30 and TRBJ1-5, with D perhaps TRBD1 (5 bases). V gave up 2 bases and J gave up 2 bases, with 13 bases separating them. Looked up from germline, CDR1 is GTSNPN and CDR2 is SVGIG (reference sequence). The CDR3 loop spans 15 amino acids. The CDR3 reads CAWSPPGRGNQPQHF. CDR3 bases: TGTGCCTGGAGTCCTCCGGGCAGGGGCAATCAGCCCCAGCATTTT.

The J gene is TRBJ2-5, the V gene TRBV7-3, with 9 bases fitting TRBD2. The length of the CDR3 is 15 residues. With 5 bases clipped from V and 5 bases from J, the junction kept 9 bases outside the gene matches. Per germline, CDR1 SGHTA and CDR2 FQGTGA. The CDR3 DNA reads TGTGCCAGCAGCAGAAGCGGGAGGAGAGGGGAGACCCAGTACTTC. It specifies CASSRSGRRGETQYF.

The chain carries TRBV29-1 and TRBJ1-1; 11 bases line up with TRBD1. This CDR3 spans 13 amino acids. The germline V gene encodes CDR1 SQVTM and CDR2 ANQGSEA. The junction had 4 bases not matched to a gene; V was cut back by 6 bases and J by 4 bases. CDR3 amino acids: CSVTDRGLTEAFF. The CDR3 DNA follows: TGCAGCGTGACGGACAGGGGGCTCACTGAAGCTTTCTTT.

This chain links TRBV2 with TRBJ1-5; weak D call: TRBD1 (6 bases). Trimming removed 4 bases at V and 0 bases at J, with 10 bases between. The CDR3 consists of 15 residues. From germline, CDR1 is SNHLY and CDR2 FYNNEI. The CDR3 DNA reads as TGTGCCAGCAGTGCGGACAGACTTAGCAATCAGCCCCAGCATTTT. Translation: CASSADRLSNQPQHF.

In its sample, this clone was seen a few times. This chain joins TRBV6-6 and TRBJ1-3, with D unresolved. With 0 bases removed from V and 0 bases from J, the gap between germline ends came to 6 bases. Germline V lookup: CDR1 MNHNY, CDR2 SVGAGI (reference sequence). CDR3 length: 15 residues. This CDR3 reads CASSYSAISGNTIYF. The CDR3 nucleotides read TGTGCCAGCAGTTACTCGGCAATCTCTGGAAACACCATATATTTT.

This clone was seen just once. V usage is TRBV5-1 and J usage is TRBJ2-7, with TRBD1 matching 8 bases. The CDR3 covers 17 residues. The germline V gene has CDR1 SGHRS and CDR2 YFSETQ. V was clipped by 0 bases and J by 0 bases; unmatched bases: 8. The CDR3 region is CASSLEGTGMSSYEQYF. The CDR3 nucleotides are TGCGCCAGCAGCTTGGAAGGGACAGGAATGTCCTCCTACGAGCAGTACTTC.